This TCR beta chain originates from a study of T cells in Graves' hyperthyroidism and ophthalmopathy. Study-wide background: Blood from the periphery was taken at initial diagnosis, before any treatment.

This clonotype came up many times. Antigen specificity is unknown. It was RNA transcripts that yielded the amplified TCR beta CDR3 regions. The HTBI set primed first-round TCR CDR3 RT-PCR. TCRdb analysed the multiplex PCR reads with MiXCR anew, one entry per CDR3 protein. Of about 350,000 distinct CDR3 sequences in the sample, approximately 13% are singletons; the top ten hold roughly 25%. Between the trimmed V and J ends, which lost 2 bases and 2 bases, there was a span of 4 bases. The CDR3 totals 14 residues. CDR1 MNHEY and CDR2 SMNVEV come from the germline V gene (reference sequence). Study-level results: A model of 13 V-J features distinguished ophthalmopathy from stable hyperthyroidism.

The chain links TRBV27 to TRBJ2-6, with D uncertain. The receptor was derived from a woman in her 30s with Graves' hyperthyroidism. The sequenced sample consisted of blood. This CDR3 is CASSLRAGANVLTF. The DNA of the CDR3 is TGTGCCAGCAGTTTAAGGGCTGGGGCCAACGTCCTGACTTTC.